A selection of T cell receptor beta chains follows, all from one sample in a study of identical twins. Each CDR3 protein gets one entry after TCRdb re-called the 5' RACE reads with MiXCR. The data show about 690,000 distinct CDR3 sequences, 5.5% to 6.5% seen once. Material for sequencing was naive T cells sorted from blood. These receptors all stem from a man between 18 and 29 years old in good health. Each CDR3 is given with its conserved first and last residue. The D gene is left open where the match is weak. Rows may omit the clone size; those that give it use once, few, many or a size class.

abundance | d_gene | len | j_gene | v_gene | CDR3nt | CDR3aa
many | TRBD2 | 17 | TRBJ2-1 | TRBV10-3 | TGTGCCATCAGTGATTCAAGCGGGAGGGCCGGAAGGTATGAGCAGTTCTTC | CAISDSSGRAGRYEQFF
many | . | 15 | TRBJ2-2 | TRBV5-1 | TGCGCCAGCAGCCCCCGGAGGGGAGATGCCGGGGAGCTGTTTTTT | CASSPRRGDAGELFF
many | . | 15 | TRBJ1-1 | TRBV5-1 | TGCGCCAGCAGCCCCCCGGGTAGCCGAAACACTGAAGCTTTCTTT | CASSPPGSRNTEAFF
. | TRBD1 | 15 | TRBJ1-3 | TRBV6-1 | TGTGCCAGCAGTGGACAGGGGGCCGGTGGAAACACCATATATTTT | CASSGQGAGGNTIYF
many | . | 12 | TRBJ2-2 | TRBV12-3/TRBV12-4 | TGTGCCAGCAGTTTAGGGGGTAGGGAGCTGTTTTTT | CASSLGGRELFF
. | . | 15 | TRBJ2-3 | TRBV19 | TGTGCCAGTAGTATAAGAAGTTTGGGCACAGATACGCAGTATTTT | CASSIRSLGTDTQYF
few | . | 17 | TRBJ2-5 | TRBV4-2 | TGTGCCAGCAGCCAAGATACCGGGACTCAGTACCAAGAGACCCAGTACTTC | CASSQDTGTQYQETQYF
. | . | 12 | TRBJ2-1 | TRBV6-5 | TGTGCCAGTTTGGGACTGCAGGATGAGCAGTTCTTC | CASLGLQDEQFF
many | . | 15 | TRBJ2-3 | TRBV28 | TGTGCCAGCAGTTTACGATCCCCCCTCACAGATACGCAGTATTTT | CASSLRSPLTDTQYF
many | TRBD1 | 12 | TRBJ2-4 | TRBV30 | TGTGCTGCTGGGACAGGGGAAAACATTCAGTACTTC | CAAGTGENIQYF
few | . | 12 | TRBJ2-1 | TRBV27 | TGTGCCAGCAGTTTAGTTGCGGGCCAACAGTTCTTC | CASSLVAGQQFF
. | TRBD1 | 14 | TRBJ1-1 | TRBV7-3 | TGTGCCAGCAGCTTAAACCAGGGGGGAACTGAAGCTTTCTTT | CASSLNQGGTEAFF
. | . | 15 | TRBJ1-5 | TRBV6-2/TRBV6-3 | TGTGCCAGCAGTCTCCGGGGAGGGACCCCTCAGCCCCAGCATTTT | CASSLRGGTPQPQHF
many | TRBD1 | 14 | TRBJ2-1 | TRBV20-1 | TGCAGTGCTATGACAGGGAGTGGTAGGAATGAGCAGTTCTTC | CSAMTGSGRNEQFF
. | . | 15 | TRBJ2-1 | TRBV20-1 | TGCAGTGCTAGTAAACCGGAGAGCTCCTACAATGAGCAGTTCTTC | CSASKPESSYNEQFF
. | . | 17 | TRBJ1-4 | TRBV27 | TGTGCCAGCAGTTTATACCCCAGGGGAACAACTAATGAAAAACTGTTTTTT | CASSLYPRGTTNEKLFF
. | TRBD2 | 16 | TRBJ2-7 | TRBV5-1 | TGCGCCAGCAGCGGAGCGGGAGAGTCTCCCAGCTACGAGCAGTACTTC | CASSGAGESPSYEQYF
. | TRBD2 | 15 | TRBJ2-1 | TRBV18 | TGTGCCAGCTCACCGGCGGGAGATTCCTACAATGAGCAGTTCTTC | CASSPAGDSYNEQFF
many | TRBD1 | 14 | TRBJ1-5 | TRBV20-1 | TGCAGTGCTAGATTAACAGGGGGCGTTCAGCCCCAGCATTTT | CSARLTGGVQPQHF
many | . | 13 | TRBJ2-4 | TRBV15 | TGTGCCACCAGCGGGGAGTCCAAAAACATTCAGTACTTC | CATSGESKNIQYF
. | . | 21 | TRBJ1-4 | TRBV15 | TGTGCCACCAGCAGACAAGGAACCTTAAGGAGAGGAAGGAGCGATAATGAAAAACTGTTTTTT | CATSRQGTLRRGRSDNEKLFF
few | TRBD1 | 16 | TRBJ2-5 | TRBV11-1 | TGTGCCAGCAGCTTGGGTTTACAGGGGTTAAAAGAGACCCAGTACTTC | CASSLGLQGLKETQYF
. | . | 11 | TRBJ2-3 | TRBV29-1 | TGCAGCGTTGGTCGCTCCGATACGCAGTATTTT | CSVGRSDTQYF
. | . | 13 | TRBJ2-2 | TRBV19 | TGTGCCAGTAGTATGGTGGTTTCCGGGGAGCTGTTTTTT | CASSMVVSGELFF
. | . | 12 | TRBJ1-6 | TRBV2 | TGTGCCACCTCTTCGAGTAATTCACCCCTCCACTTT | CATSSSNSPLHF
few | . | 14 | TRBJ1-2 | TRBV7-9 | TGTGCCAGCAGCTTAGGAGAAGGGCGCTATGGCTACACCTTC | CASSLGEGRYGYTF
. | . | 13 | TRBJ2-1 | TRBV15 | TGTGCCACCAGCAAATTCGAACTCAATGAGCAGTTCTTC | CATSKFELNEQFF
. | TRBD2 | 12 | TRBJ2-5 | TRBV20-1 | TGCAGTGCCCGCGGACTAGCTATCCCACGGGACTTC | CSARGLAIPRDF
few | . | 12 | TRBJ1-4 | TRBV10-2 | TGCGCCAGCCGGCCGCCCAATGAAAAACTGTTTTTT | CASRPPNEKLFF
. | . | 15 | TRBJ2-3 | TRBV5-1 | TGCGCCAGCAGCTTGCGGGCCGGGGCCGGGGATACGCAGTATTTT | CASSLRAGAGDTQYF
few | TRBD2 | 16 | TRBJ2-4 | TRBV30 | TGTGCCTGGAGTGTACGCGGGAGGGGGACCAAAAACATTCAGTACTTC | CAWSVRGRGTKNIQYF
. | TRBD2 | 16 | TRBJ2-1 | TRBV14 | TGTGCCAGCAGCCAAGATCCGGGCGGGAGGTTCAATGAGCAGTTCTTC | CASSQDPGGRFNEQFF
. | TRBD2 | 20 | TRBJ2-1 | TRBV6-2/TRBV6-3 | TGTGCCAGCAGCGCGCCCCCCGGGACTAGCAGCCGCGGGGCTCGGAATGAGCAGTTCTTC | CASSAPPGTSSRGARNEQFF
many | TRBD1 | 15 | TRBJ2-5 | TRBV12-3/TRBV12-4 | TGTGCCAGCAGTTCGGGACAGGGGGTTTCGGAGACCCAGTACTTC | CASSSGQGVSETQYF
. | TRBD1 | 16 | TRBJ1-1 | TRBV11-3 | TGTGCCAGCAGGCCCCGGGACAGGGGGCCGAACACTGAAGCTTTCTTT | CASRPRDRGPNTEAFF
. | TRBD2 | 13 | TRBJ2-7 | TRBV20-1 | TGCAGTGCGGGGACTAGCAACGTTTACGAGCAGTACTTC | CSAGTSNVYEQYF